The rows below give T cell receptor beta chains drawn from one sample of a study of a mutant IDH1 vaccine in newly diagnosed glioma. TCRdb's copy holds only in-frame clones and misses some; the assay was immunoSEQ multiplex PCR. The sample records tens of thousands of clones, around nine tenths being singletons. Sequencing used PBMCs, obtained from a glioma patient treated with radiotherapy, temozolomide or both. All receptors derive from a woman aged 40-49 years with glioma. CDR3s include the opening cysteine and the closing phenylalanine or tryptophan. The order of the fields is CDR3 protein, J gene, D gene, V gene. The D gene is left open where the match is weak.

cdr3_aa: CASSDSPQPQHF
j_call: TRBJ1-5
d_call: .
v_call: TRBV6-1

cdr3_aa: CASSQEGGRVRYEQYF
j_call: TRBJ2-7
d_call: TRBD2
v_call: TRBV4-1

cdr3_aa: CASSHMGVGEKLFF
j_call: TRBJ1-4
d_call: .
v_call: TRBV5-1

cdr3_aa: CASSGGPGTGAGSYGYTF
j_call: TRBJ1-2
d_call: TRBD1
v_call: TRBV2

cdr3_aa: CASSPEGGRNYGYTF
j_call: TRBJ1-2
d_call: .
v_call: TRBV4-2

cdr3_aa: CASSTLLAGEGNEQFF
j_call: TRBJ2-1
d_call: TRBD2
v_call: TRBV5-1

cdr3_aa: CASNTGVHGYTF
j_call: TRBJ1-2
d_call: TRBD1
v_call: TRBV19

cdr3_aa: CASSQEGAAGLGEKLFF
j_call: TRBJ1-4
d_call: .
v_call: TRBV4-1

cdr3_aa: CASSPGIAGVGSSYEQYF
j_call: TRBJ2-7
d_call: TRBD2
v_call: TRBV18

cdr3_aa: CASSHGKREYGEQYF
j_call: TRBJ2-7
d_call: TRBD2
v_call: TRBV4-1

cdr3_aa: CASQGGRGGYTF
j_call: TRBJ1-2
d_call: .
v_call: TRBV18

cdr3_aa: CASSFGGSSTDTQYF
j_call: TRBJ2-3
d_call: TRBD2
v_call: TRBV5-1

cdr3_aa: CASSIQGLSSYNSPLHF
j_call: TRBJ1-6
d_call: .
v_call: TRBV18

cdr3_aa: CASSQDFRTETNEKLFF
j_call: TRBJ1-4
d_call: .
v_call: TRBV4-1

cdr3_aa: CASSLEYRGGGYTF
j_call: TRBJ1-2
d_call: TRBD1
v_call: TRBV5-1

cdr3_aa: CASSPSGAGTGELFF
j_call: TRBJ2-2
d_call: .
v_call: TRBV28

cdr3_aa: CASSLVTGGEETQYF
j_call: TRBJ2-5
d_call: TRBD2
v_call: TRBV5-1

cdr3_aa: CAWAGAKNIQYF
j_call: TRBJ2-4
d_call: .
v_call: TRBV30

cdr3_aa: CASSFRAGYGYTF
j_call: TRBJ1-2
d_call: .
v_call: TRBV27

cdr3_aa: CASSFGGRTEAFF
j_call: TRBJ1-1
d_call: .
v_call: TRBV14

cdr3_aa: CSVRVENTEAFF
j_call: TRBJ1-1
d_call: .
v_call: TRBV29-1

cdr3_aa: CATTSEKGGELFF
j_call: TRBJ2-2
d_call: TRBD2
v_call: TRBV9